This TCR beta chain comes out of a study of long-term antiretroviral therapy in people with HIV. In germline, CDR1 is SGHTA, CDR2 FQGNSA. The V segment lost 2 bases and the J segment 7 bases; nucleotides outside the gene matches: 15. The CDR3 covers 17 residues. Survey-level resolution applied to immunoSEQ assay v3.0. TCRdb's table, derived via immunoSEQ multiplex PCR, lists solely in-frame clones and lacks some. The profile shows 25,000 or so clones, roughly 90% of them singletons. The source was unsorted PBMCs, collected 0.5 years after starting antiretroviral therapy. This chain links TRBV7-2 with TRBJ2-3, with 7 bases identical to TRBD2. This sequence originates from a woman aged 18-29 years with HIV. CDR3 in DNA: TGTGCCAGCAGCTTAATCGGTACGGGGGGAGGGCAAAATACGCAGTATTTT. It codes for CASSLIGTGGGQNTQYF.